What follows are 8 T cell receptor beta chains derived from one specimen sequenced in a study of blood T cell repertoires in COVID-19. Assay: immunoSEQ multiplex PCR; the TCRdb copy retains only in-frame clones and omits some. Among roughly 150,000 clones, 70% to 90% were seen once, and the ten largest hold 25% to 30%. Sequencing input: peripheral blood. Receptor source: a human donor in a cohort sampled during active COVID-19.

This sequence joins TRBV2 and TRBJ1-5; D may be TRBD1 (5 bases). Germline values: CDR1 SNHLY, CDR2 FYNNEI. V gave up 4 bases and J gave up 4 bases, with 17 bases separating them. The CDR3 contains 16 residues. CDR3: CASSGGYGAGNQPQHF. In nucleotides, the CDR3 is TGTGCCAGCAGTGGGGGTTATGGGGCTGGAAATCAGCCCCAGCATTTT.

CDR3 loop: CSVEARGQGSGYTF. In DNA form, the CDR3 reads TGCAGCGTTGAGGCCCGGGGACAGGGTAGTGGCTACACCTTC. This rearrangement joins TRBV29-1 to TRBJ1-2; 9 bases agree with TRBD1. J gave up 7 bases and V 3 bases, and 9 bases lay outside the gene matches. There are 14 residues in the CDR3. CDR1 is SQVTM, CDR2 ANQGSEA, per germline.

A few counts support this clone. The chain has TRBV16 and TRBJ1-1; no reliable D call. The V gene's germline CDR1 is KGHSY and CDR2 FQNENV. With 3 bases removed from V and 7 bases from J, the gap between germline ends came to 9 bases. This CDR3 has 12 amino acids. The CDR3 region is CASSQGHGEAFF. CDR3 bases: TGTGCCAGCAGCCAGGGCCACGGTGAAGCTTTCTTT.

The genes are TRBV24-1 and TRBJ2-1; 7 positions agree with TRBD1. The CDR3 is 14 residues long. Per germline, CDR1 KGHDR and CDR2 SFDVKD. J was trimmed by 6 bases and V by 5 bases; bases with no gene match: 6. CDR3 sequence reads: CATSGWDSFNEQFF. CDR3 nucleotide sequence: TGTGCCACCAGTGGCTGGGACAGCTTCAATGAGCAGTTCTTC.

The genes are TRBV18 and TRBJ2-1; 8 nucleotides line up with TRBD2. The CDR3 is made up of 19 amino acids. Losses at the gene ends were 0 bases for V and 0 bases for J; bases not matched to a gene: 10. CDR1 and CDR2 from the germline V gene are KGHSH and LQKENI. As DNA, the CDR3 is TGTGCCAGCTCACCACCGTTAGGTAGCGGGGTCAGCTCCTACAATGAGCAGTTCTTC. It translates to CASSPPLGSGVSSYNEQFF.

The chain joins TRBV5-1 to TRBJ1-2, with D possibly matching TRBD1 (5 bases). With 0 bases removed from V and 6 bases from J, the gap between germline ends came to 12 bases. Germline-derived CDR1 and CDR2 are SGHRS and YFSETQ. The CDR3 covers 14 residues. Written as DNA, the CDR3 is TGCGCCAGCAGCTTGGATCCAGGGTACCATGGCTACACCTTC. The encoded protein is CASSLDPGYHGYTF.

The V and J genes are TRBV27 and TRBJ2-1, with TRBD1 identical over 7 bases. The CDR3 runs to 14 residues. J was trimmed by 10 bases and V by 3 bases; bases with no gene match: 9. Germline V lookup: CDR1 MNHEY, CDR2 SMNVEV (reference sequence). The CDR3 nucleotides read TGTGCCAGCAGTTTCCTCCCCCACAGGGGAGAGCAGTTCTTC. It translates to CASSFLPHRGEQFF.

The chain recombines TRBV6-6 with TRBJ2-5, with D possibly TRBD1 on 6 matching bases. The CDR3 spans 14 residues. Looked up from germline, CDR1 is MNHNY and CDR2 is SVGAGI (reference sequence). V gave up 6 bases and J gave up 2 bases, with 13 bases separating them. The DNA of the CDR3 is TGTGCCAGCAGAGAACAGGGCGCTCAAGAGACCCAGTACTTC. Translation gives CASREQGAQETQYF.